This TCR beta chain comes out of a study of T cell repertoires in cytomegalovirus infection. For the study at large: Matching HLA type, along with CMV infection, was indicated by public TCR beta signatures. Study-level points and caveats: Carriage of CMV together with the relevant HLA was identifiable through cumulative public TCR beta family frequency. HLA-C-restricted, CMV-specific TCR beta clonotypes were dominant ex vivo.

In TCRdb, the reads were re-called with MiXCR into one record per CDR3 protein. Of 450,000 to 550,000 distinct CDR3 sequences detected, approximately 17% appear once; the ten largest clones hold 24%. Trimming took 0 bases from V and 2 from J; bases not matched to a gene: 5. There are 15 residues in the CDR3. Per germline, CDR1 DFQATT and CDR2 SNEGSKA (reference sequence). In its sample, this clonotype was seen a few times. What it binds is not known. The chain has TRBV20-1 and TRBJ2-7, with 9 nucleotides matching TRBD2. The material sequenced was CD8+ T cells from PBMCs. This sequence was found in a human donor in good health (CMV status not recorded). Some clones in this sample may be carry-over from other donors' samples. The CDR3 DNA sequence: TGCAGTGCTAGAGATCTGCCTAGCGGGGCCTACGAGCAGTACTTC. Amino acids: CSARDLPSGAYEQYF.